Listed below are T cell receptor beta chains from one sample, sequenced in a study of blood T cell repertoires in COVID-19. Generated by immunoSEQ multiplex PCR, the TCRdb table keeps only in-frame clones and is missing some. The table lists about 210,000 clones, about 91% of them singletons, with around 1.2% in the top ten. Sequenced: peripheral blood. These receptors all come from a man aged 25 to 40 with acute or convalescent COVID-19. Each CDR3 is given with its conserved first and last residue. Fields, in order: J gene, V gene, CDR3 protein.

J gene: TRBJ2-3
V gene: TRBV7-3
CDR3 protein: CASRIAGGPTDTQYF

J gene: TRBJ2-2
V gene: TRBV28
CDR3 protein: CASTWGPSNTGELFF

J gene: TRBJ1-1
V gene: TRBV6-5
CDR3 protein: CASRTGVTEAFF

J gene: TRBJ2-1
V gene: TRBV5-1
CDR3 protein: CASSFGLVGSHNEQFF

J gene: TRBJ2-1
V gene: TRBV7-9
CDR3 protein: CASSSGQARLFF

J gene: TRBJ2-2
V gene: TRBV9
CDR3 protein: CASSVTSGSSRTGELFF

J gene: TRBJ2-1
V gene: TRBV5-1
CDR3 protein: CASMSGRDVRQFF

J gene: TRBJ1-5
V gene: TRBV19
CDR3 protein: CASSMSGGRSQPQHF

J gene: TRBJ2-2
V gene: TRBV7-2
CDR3 protein: CASSALAGATGELFF

J gene: TRBJ1-5
V gene: TRBV28
CDR3 protein: CASSFVRGQPQHF

J gene: TRBJ2-2
V gene: TRBV13
CDR3 protein: CASSYRGPTTGELFF

J gene: TRBJ1-6
V gene: TRBV27
CDR3 protein: CASSLVTQGIPPLHF

J gene: TRBJ2-7
V gene: TRBV29-1
CDR3 protein: CSVGTPGGREQYF

J gene: TRBJ2-5
V gene: TRBV9
CDR3 protein: CASSTPGQDLLETQYF

J gene: TRBJ2-5
V gene: TRBV6-5
CDR3 protein: CASSYVGPSLQTQYF

J gene: TRBJ2-4
V gene: TRBV13
CDR3 protein: CASSLGRGQGGNIQYF

J gene: TRBJ1-6
V gene: TRBV5-5
CDR3 protein: CASSFERSPLHF

J gene: TRBJ2-2
V gene: TRBV28
CDR3 protein: CASSSTGRAPGELFF

J gene: TRBJ1-1
V gene: TRBV18
CDR3 protein: CASSPPVNRDIEAFF

J gene: TRBJ2-3
V gene: TRBV18
CDR3 protein: CASSAEFQDTQYF

J gene: TRBJ1-1
V gene: TRBV3-1/TRBV3-2
CDR3 protein: CASSRTGNTEAFF

J gene: TRBJ2-7
V gene: TRBV2
CDR3 protein: CASSHSGHYEQYF

J gene: TRBJ1-4
V gene: TRBV6-5
CDR3 protein: CASSYSGGGYEKLFF

J gene: TRBJ1-3
V gene: TRBV9
CDR3 protein: CASSDRIQGAGNTIYF

J gene: TRBJ1-2
V gene: TRBV7-9
CDR3 protein: CASSPAGVVTNYGYTF

J gene: TRBJ2-7
V gene: TRBV7-9
CDR3 protein: CASSSWEGGFYEQYF

J gene: TRBJ1-6
V gene: TRBV6-2/TRBV6-3
CDR3 protein: CASSYLRSPLHF

J gene: TRBJ1-3
V gene: TRBV28
CDR3 protein: CASSPTGGFSIYF

J gene: TRBJ2-3
V gene: TRBV5-5
CDR3 protein: CASSLAPTAGIRDTQYF

J gene: TRBJ2-3
V gene: TRBV9
CDR3 protein: CASSVVDILTDTQYF

J gene: TRBJ2-2
V gene: TRBV5-1
CDR3 protein: CASSWTGVRLGFRELFF

J gene: TRBJ1-1
V gene: TRBV12-3/TRBV12-4
CDR3 protein: CATRTGRTEAFF

J gene: TRBJ2-1
V gene: TRBV7-6
CDR3 protein: CASSLGEGNNEQFF

J gene: TRBJ1-6
V gene: TRBV5-5
CDR3 protein: CASSLDGTSPLHF

J gene: TRBJ2-2
V gene: TRBV28
CDR3 protein: CASSLSGILGTGELFF

J gene: TRBJ1-3
V gene: TRBV19
CDR3 protein: CASSINGRGTSGNTIYF

J gene: TRBJ1-2
V gene: TRBV5-4
CDR3 protein: CASSPGPGKTGGYTF

J gene: TRBJ1-1
V gene: TRBV5-1
CDR3 protein: CASSRTGGPTEAFF

J gene: TRBJ2-3
V gene: TRBV30
CDR3 protein: CAWVPSGVGTDTQYF

J gene: TRBJ2-7
V gene: TRBV27
CDR3 protein: CASSQQASGFWEQYF

J gene: TRBJ2-7
V gene: TRBV7-8
CDR3 protein: CASSPRGTGEQYF

J gene: TRBJ1-5
V gene: TRBV6-5
CDR3 protein: CASSRDRVQPQHF

J gene: TRBJ1-6
V gene: TRBV5-4
CDR3 protein: CASSLAVRRGAFSPLHF

J gene: TRBJ2-3
V gene: TRBV19
CDR3 protein: CASSGASGSYTDTQYF

J gene: TRBJ2-5
V gene: TRBV5-1
CDR3 protein: CASSFFGGASQETQYF